This T cell receptor beta chain was sequenced in a study of shared clonotypes between healthy human individuals. Whole-study context: Serving as donors were a couple of women and three men, whose ages spanned 18 to 49.

CD45RO-negative, CCR7-selected cells formed the naive CD8 fraction, which excluded terminally differentiated effector memory CD45RA+ cells. It was about 190 ng DNA, some 30,000 T cell genomes, that sorted-subset replicate PCRs used. Measured with immunoSEQ multiplex PCR; TCRdb has only the in-frame clones, and not every one. The table shows roughly 2,000,000 clones, with around 93% occurring only once. The germline V gene has CDR1 SGDLS and CDR2 YYNGEE. V shed 2 bases and J shed 2 bases, with 16 bases lying between them. CDR3 length equals 16 residues. The sample taken for sequencing was naive CD8+ T cells from PBMCs. This receptor was identified in a young man in good health. Some clones in this sample may be carry-over from other donors' samples. This chain uses TRBV9 with TRBJ1-1; D remains unclear. The CDR3 sequence: CASSVVGGVGNTEAFF. The CDR3 DNA follows: TGTGCCAGCAGCGTGGTCGGTGGGGTGGGCAACACTGAAGCTTTCTTT.